These T cell receptor beta chains were read from a single sample in a study of blood T cells in healthy people across ages. TCRdb reprocessed the 5' RACE reads with MiXCR, giving one entry per CDR3 protein. The data show 800,000 or so distinct CDR3 sequences, about 59% seen once. Sequencing was done on a sample of blood. These TCRs come from a man aged 25-45 years in good health. Each CDR3 is given with its conserved first and last residue. The D gene is left open where the match is weak. Rows give clone size only sometimes, using once, few, many, or a class for an expanded clone.

>TRBJ2-7|-|-|TRBV5-1
TGCGCCAGCAGCTTGGAGGACCCGACCTACGAGCAGTACTTC
CASSLEDPTYEQYF
>TRBJ2-7|-|TRBD1|TRBV27
TGTGCCAGCAGCTTCTCGGGACAGGGGGCTTATATGTACGAGCAGTACTTC
CASSFSGQGAYMYEQYF
>TRBJ2-7|-|TRBD2|TRBV20-1
TGCAGTGCGGGAGATAGCGGGGGAACGTACGAGCAGTACTTC
CSAGDSGGTYEQYF
>TRBJ1-1|-|TRBD1|TRBV4-3
TGCGCCAGCAGCCACCTTGAGGGGGCGTACACTGAAGCTTTCTTT
CASSHLEGAYTEAFF
>TRBJ2-1|-|TRBD1|TRBV7-2
TGTGCCAGCAGCTGGGGGACAGAATCCCACAATGAGCAGTTCTTC
CASSWGTESHNEQFF
>TRBJ2-5|-|-|TRBV7-9
TGTGCCAGCAGTCACGGACGACGAGTAGCGGTACAAGAGACCCAGTACTTC
CASSHGRRVAVQETQYF
>TRBJ2-1|-|TRBD2|TRBV13
TGTGCCAGCAGCCAAACACCGGGACTAGCCCCGAGCGAGCAGTTCTTC
CASSQTPGLAPSEQFF
>TRBJ1-4|-|-|TRBV29-1
TGCAGCGTTGAGAAATTCGAACCAGGGGAAAGAGAGCTGTTTTTT
CSVEKFEPGERELFF
>TRBJ2-5|-|-|TRBV10-3
TGTGCCATCAGTGAGGGGACGGAGCGAAAGCAGTACTTC
CAISEGTERKQYF
>TRBJ2-4|-|-|TRBV3-1
TGTGCCAGCAGCCAGGGGGGCTCCGAAAACATTCAGTACTTC
CASSQGGSENIQYF
>TRBJ2-7|-|-|TRBV20-1
TGCAGTGCTAGAGATCGGCACGACTACGAGCAGTACTTC
CSARDRHDYEQYF
>TRBJ1-2|-|-|TRBV6-5
TGTGCCAGCAGCTCAAACAGGGAACATAACGGCTACACCTTC
CASSSNREHNGYTF
>TRBJ1-6|-|-|TRBV20-1
TGCAGTGCTAGGGGGGGGTTGTATAATTCACCCCTCCACTTT
CSARGGLYNSPLHF
>TRBJ2-5|few|TRBD2|TRBV10-3
TGTGCCATCAGTAAGGGACTAGCGGGGTTTGAGACCCAGTACTTC
CAISKGLAGFETQYF
>TRBJ2-5|-|TRBD2|TRBV10-3
TGTGCCAGCGGACTAGCGGGGGGACCACAAGAGACCCAGTACTTC
CASGLAGGPQETQYF
>TRBJ2-3|-|TRBD1|TRBV15
TGTGCCACCAGCCTTGGGGCAGGGGGAACAGATACGCAGTATTTT
CATSLGAGGTDTQYF
>TRBJ2-5|-|-|TRBV20-1
TGCAGTGCTAGGGCACTATCGAGGGAGACCCAGTACTTC
CSARALSRETQYF
>TRBJ2-3|-|TRBD2|TRBV4-2
TGTGCCAGCAGCCAAGTACCGGGACTAGCGGGGTTTAAGCCAGATACGCAGTATTTT
CASSQVPGLAGFKPDTQYF
>TRBJ1-5|-|TRBD1|TRBV20-1
TGCAGTGCGCCGATAACCGGGACAGGCCCATATCAGCCCCAGCATTTT
CSAPITGTGPYQPQHF
>TRBJ1-2|-|TRBD1|TRBV7-2
TGTGCCAGCAGCTCCGGAGGGGGCACAGGGGGCAACTATGGCTACACCTTC
CASSSGGGTGGNYGYTF
>TRBJ2-3|-|TRBD2|TRBV20-1
TGCAGTGCTAGAGGGGGGGGGGATAGCACAGATACGCAGTATTTT
CSARGGGDSTDTQYF
>TRBJ2-1|-|TRBD1|TRBV18
TGTGCCAGCTCACCGCCGACAGGGTCCGCCTACAATGAGCAGTTCTTC
CASSPPTGSAYNEQFF
>TRBJ2-7|-|-|TRBV7-2
TGTGCCAGCAGCTTCCCAAGAGCCCACGAGCAGTACTTC
CASSFPRAHEQYF
>TRBJ2-7|once|TRBD1|TRBV14
TGTGCCAGCAGCCGGGAGACAGGGTCCTACGAGCAGTACTTC
CASSRETGSYEQYF
>TRBJ2-2|-|-|TRBV20-1
TGCAGTGCTCCCAGGGGGACTATCCCCGCGAACACCGGGGAGCTGTTTTTT
CSAPRGTIPANTGELFF
>TRBJ2-1|many|-|TRBV7-3
TGTGCCAGCAGCTTAAGCGGCGGGGTCTACAATGAGCAGTTCTTC
CASSLSGGVYNEQFF
>TRBJ2-3|-|-|TRBV7-2
TGTGCCAGCAGCTTAAGTGGGTTGGGGACCGATACGCAGTATTTT
CASSLSGLGTDTQYF
>TRBJ1-4|-|-|TRBV10-3
TGTGCCATCAGTGGGGGGGGCGCGACTGAAAAACTGTTTTTT
CAISGGGATEKLFF
>TRBJ2-1|few|-|TRBV6-5
TGTGCCAGCAGTGACGGGACACTCGTGAGGAGTGAGCAGTTCTTC
CASSDGTLVRSEQFF
>TRBJ1-2|-|-|TRBV29-1
TGCAGCGTTGAAGTTTTAGAGGGCGCCGGGGCTGGTGGCTACACCTTC
CSVEVLEGAGAGGYTF
>TRBJ2-3|once|-|TRBV4-2
TGTGCCAGCAGCCAAGATTCGCCAGGGCGTCCTACAGATACGCAGTATTTT
CASSQDSPGRPTDTQYF
>TRBJ1-6|-|-|TRBV6-1
TGTGCCAGCAGTGAATTGGGGTGGACACCCCTCCACTTT
CASSELGWTPLHF
>TRBJ2-3|-|TRBD2|TRBV20-1
TGCAGTGCTAGCACTAGCGGCCCCACAGATACGCAGTATTTT
CSASTSGPTDTQYF
>TRBJ1-6|few|-|TRBV12-3/TRBV12-4
TGTGCCAGCAGTTTCGACACTAGTTCACCCCTCCACTTT
CASSFDTSSPLHF
>TRBJ2-7|-|-|TRBV3-1
TGTGCCAGCAGCCCCCCGGGAAGCCACGAGCAGTACTTC
CASSPPGSHEQYF
>TRBJ2-5|-|-|TRBV28
TGTGCCAGCAGAAGCATCGGGGGGCGGGGAGACTACCAAGGGACCCAGTACTTC
CASRSIGGRGDYQGTQYF
>TRBJ2-1|-|TRBD1|TRBV9
TGTGCCAGCAGCCCCTACAGGGGCGCTTACGAGCAGTTCTTC
CASSPYRGAYEQFF
>TRBJ2-3|-|TRBD1|TRBV11-3
TGTGCCAGCAGCGTACGTACAGGGGAAGAGCGCACAGATACGCAGTATTTT
CASSVRTGEERTDTQYF
>TRBJ2-5|few|-|TRBV29-1
TGCAGCGTTGACGACAACCAAGAGACCCAGTACTTC
CSVDDNQETQYF
>TRBJ2-3|-|-|TRBV4-3
TGCGCCAGCAGCCAAGAGGCAGGGTCCCGCACAGATACGCAGTATTTT
CASSQEAGSRTDTQYF
>TRBJ1-2|-|-|TRBV4-2
TGTGCCAGCAGCCAAGGCCGGGCCGGCATCAACTATGGCTACACCTTC
CASSQGRAGINYGYTF
>TRBJ1-6|-|-|TRBV7-3
TGTGCCGGCAGCTTGACAGGTGACAATTCACCCCTCCACTTT
CAGSLTGDNSPLHF
>TRBJ1-2|-|-|TRBV15
TGTGCCACCAGCAGAGCAGGGTATGGCTACACCTTC
CATSRAGYGYTF
>TRBJ1-3|-|-|TRBV10-3
TGTGCCGGGGGCTCTGGAAACACCATATATTTT
CAGGSGNTIYF
>TRBJ2-2|-|TRBD1|TRBV29-1
TGCAGCGCCACAGGGGCTAAGTACACCGGGGAGCTGTTTTTT
CSATGAKYTGELFF